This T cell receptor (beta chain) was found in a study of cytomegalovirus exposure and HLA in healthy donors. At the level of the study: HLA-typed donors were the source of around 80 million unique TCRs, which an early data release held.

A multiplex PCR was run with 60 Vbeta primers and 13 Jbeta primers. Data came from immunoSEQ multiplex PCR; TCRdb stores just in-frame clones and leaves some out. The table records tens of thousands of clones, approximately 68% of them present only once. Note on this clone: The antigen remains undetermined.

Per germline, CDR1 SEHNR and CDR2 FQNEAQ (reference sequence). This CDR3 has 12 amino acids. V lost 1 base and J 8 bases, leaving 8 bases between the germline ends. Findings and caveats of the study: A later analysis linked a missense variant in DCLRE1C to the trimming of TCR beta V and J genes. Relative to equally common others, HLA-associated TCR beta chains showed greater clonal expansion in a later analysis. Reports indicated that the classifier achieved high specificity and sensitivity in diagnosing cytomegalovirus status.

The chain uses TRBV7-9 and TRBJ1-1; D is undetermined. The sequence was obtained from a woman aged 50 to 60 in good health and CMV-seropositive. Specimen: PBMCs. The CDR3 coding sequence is TGTGCCAGCAGCTTAGACGGCAGGGAAGCTTTCTTT. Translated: CASSLDGREAFF.